A single sample is the source of the 29 T cell receptor beta chains below, sequenced in a study of blood T cells in healthy people across ages. It was with a sample-barcoded 5' primer and a J-beta primer mix that a second PCR of about 6 to 12 cycles was run. Via MiXCR, TCRdb re-called the 5' RACE reads, giving one row per CDR3 protein. The data contain 980,000 or so distinct CDR3 sequences, 45% to 50% of them singletons. Sample: blood. These TCRs come from a man younger than 40 in good health.

The gene calls are TRBV6-5 and TRBJ1-2; possible D gene TRBD1, 5 bases. Trimming cost V 5 bases and J 5 bases, with 12 bases left between them. The CDR3 has 13 amino acids. Germline CDR1 reads MNHEY; CDR2 reads SVGAGI. Here the CDR3 DNA reads TGTGCCAGCAGTGACCAGGGATATTATGGCTACACCTTC. This encodes CASSDQGYYGYTF.

The chain recombines TRBV20-1 with TRBJ2-3; 9 bases agree with TRBD1. Germline V gene lookup returns CDR1 DFQATT and CDR2 SNEGSKA (reference sequence). V was pared by 1 base and J by 3 bases, with 8 bases of the junction left unmatched. This CDR3 spans 16 amino acids. In DNA, the CDR3 is TGCAGTGCTAGAGCTCCGGACAGGGGCGGAACAGATACGCAGTATTTT. Translating it yields CSARAPDRGGTDTQYF.

The chain uses TRBV5-1 and TRBJ1-2, with D perhaps matching TRBD1 (6 bases). From germline, CDR1 is SGHRS and CDR2 YFSETQ. The CDR3 length is 16 residues. The V end lost 2 bases, the J end lost 3 bases, and 17 bases lay between the germline ends. CDR3 DNA sequence: TGCGCCAGCAGCTTTTACGGGACAATAGACGACTATGGCTACACCTTC. Its translation is CASSFYGTIDDYGYTF.

This clonotype showed up just a few times. V usage is TRBV25-1 and J usage is TRBJ2-1; TRBD1 is a possible D gene (5 bases). Germline CDR1 is MGHDK and CDR2 is SYGVNS. V lost 0 bases and J lost 7, with 10 bases in between. This CDR3 comprises 14 residues. This CDR3 reads CASSEYREGNEQFF. DNA of the CDR3: TGTGCCAGCAGTGAATACAGGGAAGGAAATGAGCAGTTCTTC.

The V and J genes are TRBV12-3 or TRBV12-4 and TRBJ2-5; possible D gene TRBD2, 6 bases. Trimming left V 4 bases short and J 11 bases short, with 23 bases between. This CDR3 comprises 15 residues. This CDR3 is CASSWLRDSQFQQYF. Written as DNA, the CDR3 is TGTGCCAGCAGTTGGCTCCGGGACTCCCAATTCCAGCAGTACTTC.

The chain carries TRBV24-1 and TRBJ2-1; 12 bases line up with TRBD2. Germline CDR1 and CDR2: KGHDR and SFDVKD. V gave up 3 bases and J gave up 1 base; unmatched junction bases: 3. There are 17 residues in the CDR3. The CDR3 bases are TGTGCCACCAGTGATAGACTAGCGGGGGTTTCCTACAATGAGCAGTTCTTC. Translating it yields CATSDRLAGVSYNEQFF.

The chain is built from TRBV9 and TRBJ2-5; TRBD2 aligns across 8 bases. Losses at the gene ends were 4 bases for V and 11 bases for J; bases not matched to a gene: 16. CDR1 is SGDLS and CDR2 is YYNGEE in the germline V gene. The CDR3 loop spans 15 amino acids. The CDR3 loop is CASSPSGGPFVEQYF. CDR3 sequence (DNA): TGTGCCAGCAGCCCTTCGGGGGGGCCGTTTGTTGAGCAGTACTTC.

This clonotype was seen a handful of times. This sequence joins TRBV29-1 and TRBJ2-1, with TRBD2 identical over 7 bases. Germline CDR1 reads SQVTM; CDR2 reads ANQGSEA. J gave up 5 bases and V 6 bases, and 10 bases lay outside the gene matches. The CDR3 totals 14 residues. The CDR3 coding sequence is TGCAGCGTCACCGGGAGGCTCAAAAACAATGAGCAGTTCTTC. Residues: CSVTGRLKNNEQFF.

This clonotype was picked up a small number of times. V usage is TRBV2 and J usage is TRBJ2-1; 12 bases align to TRBD2. CDR1 and CDR2 (germline): SNHLY, FYNNEI. Unmatched junction bases numbered 7, after V lost 9 bases and J lost 4 bases. CDR3 size: 15 residues. The CDR3 nucleotides read TGTGCCAGTCCGTCTGGACTAGCGGGATACAATGAGCAGTTCTTC. It encodes CASPSGLAGYNEQFF. Looking up the rest from reference TRBV2 and TRBJ2-1 gives the full variable domain: EPEVTQTPSHQVTQMGQEVILRCVPISNHLYFYWYRQILGQKVEFLVSFYNNEISEKSEIFDDQFSVERPDGSNFTLKIRSTKLEDSAMYFCASPSGLAGYNEQFFGPGTRLTVL.

This chain connects TRBV27 to TRBJ2-7; TRBD2 matches 8 bases. The CDR3 consists of 16 residues. The J segment lost 2 bases and the V segment lost 5 bases, leaving 11 bases of the junction unmatched. The germline gives CDR1 MNHEY, CDR2 SMNVEV (reference sequence). The CDR3 DNA follows: TGTGCCAGCAGTACATCAAGCGGGAGTCGGCCCTACGAGCAGTACTTC. Translation gives CASSTSSGSRPYEQYF.

This clonotype appeared a few times. The rearrangement uses TRBV5-1 and TRBJ1-4; D is ambiguous. There are 12 residues in the CDR3. Germline CDR1 SGHRS, CDR2 YFSETQ. Trimming cost V 5 bases and J 4 bases, with 6 bases left between them. Here the CDR3 reads CASRTGNEKLFF. CDR3 in DNA: TGCGCCAGCAGGACGGGTAATGAAAAACTGTTTTTT.

This clonotype has more than one count but fewer than ten. The J gene is TRBJ2-7, the V gene TRBV20-1; tentatively, D is TRBD1 (6 bases). Germline-derived CDR1 and CDR2 are DFQATT and SNEGSKA (reference sequence). The CDR3 is 14 amino acids. V lost 0 bases and J 4 bases, leaving 13 bases between the germline ends. CDR3 loop: CSARDPRGGYEQYF. Written as DNA, the CDR3 is TGCAGTGCTAGAGATCCCAGGGGCGGGTACGAGCAGTACTTC.

This clonotype was counted a few times. The rearrangement links TRBV7-6 to TRBJ2-1; possibly TRBD1 for D (6 bases). The CDR3 extends over 18 amino acids. CDR1 and CDR2 (germline): SGHVS, FNYEAQ. The V end lost 5 bases, the J end lost 1 base, and 21 bases lay between the germline ends. CDR3 protein: CASSQSLKGHRSYNEQFF. Here the CDR3 DNA reads TGTGCCAGCAGCCAATCCCTTAAGGGACACAGATCCTACAATGAGCAGTTCTTC. Full variable domain (outside the CDR3, taken from reference TRBV7-6 and TRBJ2-1): GAGVSQSPRYKVTKRGQDVALRCDPISGHVSLYWYRQALGQGPEFLTYFNYEAQQDKSGLPNDRFSAERPEGSISTLTIQRTEQRDSAMYRCASSQSLKGHRSYNEQFFGPGTRLTVL.

This chain joins TRBV30 and TRBJ2-5, with TRBD1 matching over 7 bases. The better agreement between TRBJ2-7 and the DNA end casts doubt on the J call. This CDR3 has 14 amino acids. Germline V gene data show CDR1 as GTSNPN and CDR2 as SVGIG (reference sequence). Here the CDR3 reads CAWSRDSRGYEQYF. In DNA, the CDR3 is TGTGCCTGGAGCAGGGACAGTCGGGGCTACGAGCAGTACTTC.

V and J are TRBV30 and TRBJ1-2, with D possibly matching TRBD1 (6 bases). This CDR3 region has 14 residues. Germline V gives CDR1 GTSNPN, CDR2 SVGIG (reference sequence). Trimming removed 4 bases from V and 4 bases from J, with 16 bases in between. The CDR3 DNA reads TGTGCCTGGACCACCGGGGGCCCAGGCTATGGCTACACCTTC. Translated, it gives CAWTTGGPGYGYTF.

This rearrangement joins TRBV29-1 to TRBJ1-1, with D hard to call. This CDR3 comprises 14 residues. Trimming stripped 3 bases from V and 4 bases from J, with 15 bases between. Germline V gene data show CDR1 as SQVTM and CDR2 as ANQGSEA. The CDR3 DNA reads TGCAGCGTTGATCGGCCGACGATGAGCACTGAAGCTTTCTTT. Translated, it gives CSVDRPTMSTEAFF.

In its sample, this clonotype was seen a few times. This chain uses TRBV6-5 with TRBJ1-2; possible D gene TRBD1, 5 bases. V was trimmed by 0 bases and J by 6 bases, leaving 17 bases between them. The CDR3 runs to 16 residues. Per the germline V gene, CDR1 is MNHEY and CDR2 is SVGAGI. The CDR3 DNA follows: TGTGCCAGCAGTTACTCGAGACGGGGACCCGAGGATGGCTACACCTTC. This gives the protein CASSYSRRGPEDGYTF.

V is TRBV4-3 and J is TRBJ2-5; D may be TRBD1 (6 bases). In germline, CDR1 is LGHNA, CDR2 YSLEER. Trimming left V 0 bases short and J 5 bases short, with 13 bases between. This CDR3 contains 15 residues. CDR3 nucleotide sequence: TGCGCCAGCAGCCAAGACAGGGGAGTCAGGGAGACCCAGTACTTC. It encodes CASSQDRGVRETQYF.

The chain employs TRBV20-1 and TRBJ2-3; TRBD2 matches at 11 bases. The CDR3 extends over 14 amino acids. Germline-derived CDR1 and CDR2 are DFQATT and SNEGSKA (reference sequence). V lost 6 bases, J lost 2 bases, and 4 bases stayed unmatched. In DNA, the CDR3 is TGCAGTGCCCAACTAGCGGGGGCCACAGATACGCAGTATTTT. It translates to CSAQLAGATDTQYF.

The chain joins TRBV4-1 to TRBJ2-1, with D tentatively TRBD1 (6 bases). The CDR3 consists of 17 residues. Germline assignment: CDR1 MGHRA and CDR2 YSYEKL. The ends were cut back, 4 bases at V and 4 bases at J, with 20 bases in the middle. CDR3 in amino acids: CASSRSLAGTNYNEQFF. In nucleotides, the CDR3 is TGCGCCAGCAGCCGTTCCCTTGCCGGGACAAATTACAATGAGCAGTTCTTC.

The V and J genes are TRBV3-1 and TRBJ1-2; D is uncertain. Trimming shortened V by 6 bases and J by 3 bases, and 17 bases separated the two germline ends. This CDR3 comprises 15 residues. The germline gives CDR1 LGHDT, CDR2 YNNKEL (reference sequence). CDR3 in amino acids: CASRPPGVNYYGYTF. CDR3 nucleotide sequence: TGTGCCAGCAGACCCCCTGGGGTGAATTACTATGGCTACACCTTC.

The V gene is TRBV21-1, the J gene TRBJ2-3. TRBV21-1 is a listed pseudogene. The CDR3 is 11 residues long. Here the CDR3 reads CASPLPDTQYF. DNA of the CDR3: TGTGCCAGTCCCTTGCCAGATACGCAGTATTTT.

The chain is built from TRBV4-3 and TRBJ2-1; TRBD2 matches at 14 bases. Germline assignment: CDR1 LGHNA and CDR2 YSLEER. Unmatched junction bases numbered 7, after V lost 2 bases and J lost 10 bases. This CDR3 comprises 16 residues. DNA of the CDR3: TGCGCCAGCAGCCAACAGACTAGCGGGGGGGCAGAGGAGCAGTTCTTC. Amino acid sequence: CASSQQTSGGAEEQFF.

V usage is TRBV10-3 and J usage is TRBJ2-1, with TRBD1 matching 12 bases. The CDR3 sequence is 15 residues long. V was clipped by 1 base and J by 10 bases; unmatched bases: 5. In germline, CDR1 is ENHRY, CDR2 SYGVKD. DNA of the CDR3: TGTGCCATCAGTGAGTTCGGGACAGGGGGCGCGGAGCAGTTCTTC. This translates into CAISEFGTGGAEQFF.

This clonotype was counted between two and nine times. The chain recombines TRBV3-1 with TRBJ2-3; a weak D match, TRBD1 (5 bases). The CDR3 consists of 16 residues. V shed 2 bases and J shed 1 base, with 13 bases lying between them. Germline V gives CDR1 LGHDT, CDR2 YNNKEL (reference sequence). CDR3 sequence: CASSQLGRFRTDTQYF. DNA for the CDR3: TGTGCCAGCAGCCAATTGGGGCGATTTCGCACAGATACGCAGTATTTT.

This chain connects TRBV5-6 to TRBJ2-7; D remains unclear. The germline gives CDR1 SGHDT, CDR2 YYEEEE. This CDR3 is built from 14 residues. The ends were cut back, 4 bases at V and 7 bases at J, with 18 bases in the middle. The chain's CDR3 is CASSVADPVNEQYF. CDR3 DNA sequence: TGTGCCAGCAGCGTGGCCGACCCGGTCAATGAGCAGTACTTC.

This chain joins TRBV10-3 and TRBJ2-3; 9 positions agree with TRBD2. Germline CDR1 reads ENHRY; CDR2 reads SYGVKD. With V trimmed by 5 bases and J by 4 bases, 10 bases remained unmatched. The CDR3 runs to 16 residues. CDR3 nucleotide sequence: TGTGCCATCAGTTACCCCTCGCGGGGGGGCCCAGATACGCAGTATTTT. It is translated as CAISYPSRGGPDTQYF.

The V gene is TRBV4-3, the J gene TRBJ1-1; TRBD1 might be the D (5 bases). The CDR3 runs to 15 residues. The V gene lost 0 bases and the J gene lost 1 base, with 9 bases spanning the gap. The V gene's germline CDR1 is LGHNA and CDR2 YSLEER. The CDR3 DNA reads TGCGCCAGCAGCCAAGAACCAGGGAGGAACACTGAAGCTTTCTTT. Amino acids: CASSQEPGRNTEAFF.

The chain recombines TRBV7-9 with TRBJ2-2; D remains ambiguous. The germline gives CDR1 SEHNR, CDR2 FQNEAQ (reference sequence). The CDR3 covers 15 residues. Trimming stripped 3 bases from V and 2 bases from J, with 10 bases between. The CDR3 loop reads CASSLPAANTGELFF. The CDR3 bases are TGTGCCAGCAGCTTGCCCGCGGCTAACACCGGGGAGCTGTTTTTT.